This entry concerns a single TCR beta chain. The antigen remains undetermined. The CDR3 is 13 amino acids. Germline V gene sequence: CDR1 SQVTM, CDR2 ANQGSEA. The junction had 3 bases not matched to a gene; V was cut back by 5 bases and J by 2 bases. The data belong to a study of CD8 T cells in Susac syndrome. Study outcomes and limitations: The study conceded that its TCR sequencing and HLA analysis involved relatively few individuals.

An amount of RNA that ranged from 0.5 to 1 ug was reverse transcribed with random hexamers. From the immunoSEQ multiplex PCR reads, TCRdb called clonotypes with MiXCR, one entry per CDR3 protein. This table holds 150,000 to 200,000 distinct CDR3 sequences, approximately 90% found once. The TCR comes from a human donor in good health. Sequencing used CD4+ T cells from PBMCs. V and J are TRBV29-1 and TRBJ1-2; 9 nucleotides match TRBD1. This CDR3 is CSVSTGGNYGYTF. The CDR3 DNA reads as TGCAGCGTTTCGACAGGGGGGAACTATGGCTACACCTTC.